This T cell receptor beta chain emerged from a study of CD4 T cells in relation to SARS-CoV-2 and coronaviruses. Germline loops: CDR1 SGDLS, CDR2 YYNGEE. V shed 0 bases and J shed 0 bases, with 10 bases lying between them. The CDR3 extends over 16 amino acids. Produced via immunoSEQ multiplex PCR; TCRdb's table is partial and in-frame only. The sample includes roughly 60,000 clones, about 94% of them seen just once. CD4+ T cells from unexposed donors were obtained before the COVID-19 pandemic (2011-2018). Sample: naive CD4+ T cells from PBMCs. Subset noted: naive CD4+ T cells isolated by negative enrichment. V is TRBV9 and J is TRBJ1-3; unclear D gene. This clonotype was obtained from a human donor in good health. CDR3 sequence: CASSVATGSSGNTIYF. CDR3 nucleotides: TGTGCCAGCAGCGTAGCTACCGGCAGCTCTGGAAACACCATATATTTT.